These T cell receptor beta chains were read from a single sample in a study of T cell responses to AZD1222 COVID-19 vaccine. Method: immunoSEQ multiplex PCR; TCRdb's copy keeps in-frame clones and lacks some. This table has tens of thousands of clones, over 80% appearing once. The sample in question was peripheral blood, obtained 28 days after the second dose of the MenACWY control vaccine. These TCRs come from an adult who received the MenACWY meningococcal vaccine as a control. Each CDR3 is given with its conserved first and last residue. D genes are given only for firm matches. Clone size is given for some rows only: seen once, a few or many times, or a class if the clone is expanded.

j_gene,abundance,v_gene,d_gene,CDR3nt,CDR3aa
TRBJ2-7,.,TRBV25-1,TRBD2,TGTGCCACCCTAAATAGCGGGAGTAAGGACGAGCAGTACTTC,CATLNSGSKDEQYF
TRBJ2-5,many,TRBV6-1,TRBD1,TGTGCCAGCAGTGAAGGGGACAGGGAACAAGAGACCCAGTACTTC,CASSEGDREQETQYF
TRBJ1-4,.,TRBV6-5,TRBD1,TGTGCCACCCGCAACGACAGGGGGGATGAAAAACTGTTTTTT,CATRNDRGDEKLFF
TRBJ2-1,few,TRBV2,.,TGTGCCGTCCCGGGCACCCACAATGAGCAGTTCTTC,CAVPGTHNEQFF
TRBJ1-1,.,TRBV5-5,.,TGTGCCAGCAGCTTGGTGGGCCTGGACACTGAAGCTTTCTTT,CASSLVGLDTEAFF
TRBJ2-3,.,TRBV15,.,TGTGCCACCAGCAGAGATTTAGGCAGTTTCGGGTCAGATACGCAGTATTTT,CATSRDLGSFGSDTQYF
TRBJ1-6,.,TRBV27,TRBD1,TGTGCCAGCAGTCACCCGACAGGGAAGGATTCACCCCTCCACTTT,CASSHPTGKDSPLHF
TRBJ1-2,.,TRBV6-5,.,TGTGCCAGCAGTAACCGGCTAAACTATGGCTACACCTTC,CASSNRLNYGYTF
TRBJ2-3,.,TRBV5-4,TRBD2,TGTGCCAGCAGCCACGGGACTAGCGGGAGGGCAGATACGCAGTATTTT,CASSHGTSGRADTQYF
TRBJ1-1,.,TRBV7-9,.,TGTGCCAGCAGCTGGGTGGTTCTTGGGGACACTGAAGCTTTCTTT,CASSWVVLGDTEAFF
TRBJ1-3,once,TRBV30,.,TGTGCCTGGAGTGTACAGATCTCTGGAAACACCATATATTTT,CAWSVQISGNTIYF
TRBJ2-1,.,TRBV11-3,TRBD2,TGTGCCAGCAGCTCCCGAGCGGGGAACAATGAGCAGTTCTTC,CASSSRAGNNEQFF
TRBJ2-1,.,TRBV18,.,TGTGCCAGCTCACCTACGGGACCAAACTACAATGAGCAGTTCTTC,CASSPTGPNYNEQFF
TRBJ1-1,.,TRBV6-1,.,TGTGCCACGCTAAGCCGGGTCCCGAACACTGAAGCTTTCTTT,CATLSRVPNTEAFF
TRBJ1-1,once,TRBV7-9,.,TGTGCCAGCATAAGAGAGAACACTGAAGCTTTCTTT,CASIRENTEAFF
TRBJ1-1,.,TRBV29-1,.,TGCAGCGTTGGGACAACCATGAACACTGAAGCTTTCTTT,CSVGTTMNTEAFF
TRBJ1-2,.,TRBV3-1/TRBV3-2,.,TGTGCCAGCAGCCAAGGGGGCGGCTACACCTTC,CASSQGGGYTF
TRBJ1-1,.,TRBV5-1,.,TGCGCCAGCAGCCCGGGTCCGGGAGGAGCTTTCTTT,CASSPGPGGAFF
TRBJ2-7,.,TRBV19,.,TGTGCCAGTAGTATGGGACTGGGCTACGAGCAGTACTTC,CASSMGLGYEQYF
TRBJ2-1,.,TRBV27,.,TGTGCCAGCACCCCAGCCGGGGCCTACAATGAGCAGTTCTTC,CASTPAGAYNEQFF
TRBJ2-7,.,TRBV7-6,TRBD1,TGTGCCAGCAGCTTAGCAGAGGGGGCGGGCTACGAGCAGTACTTC,CASSLAEGAGYEQYF
TRBJ1-1,.,TRBV27,.,TGTGCCAGCAGTTGGGATCCGAACACTGAAGCTTTCTTT,CASSWDPNTEAFF
TRBJ1-1,.,TRBV19,.,TGTGCCAGTAGTATCGGGGACAAAGCTTTCTTT,CASSIGDKAFF